Below, 17 T cell receptor beta chains from the same sample are listed, as sequenced in a study of shared clonotypes between healthy human individuals. The table came from immunoSEQ multiplex PCR; TCRdb's copy has only in-frame clones and leaves some out. This table has approximately 1.5 million clones, 95% to 99% appearing once. The source material was naive CD4+ T cells sorted from blood. As for subset: CD45RA+ positively selected. The source of these receptors is a man aged 25 to 40 in good health.

This chain connects TRBV27 to TRBJ2-3; D perhaps matches TRBD2 (6 bases). Trimming left V 6 bases short and J 0 bases short, with 16 bases between. This CDR3 spans 16 amino acids. CDR1 and CDR2 from the germline V gene are MNHEY and SMNVEV (reference sequence). The CDR3 sequence is CASRAGTGGSTDTQYF. CDR3 nucleotide sequence: TGTGCCAGCAGGGCCGGGACTGGCGGGAGCACAGATACGCAGTATTTT.

This chain connects TRBV9 to TRBJ1-1; D may be TRBD1 (6 bases). Germline CDR1 reads SGDLS; CDR2 reads YYNGEE. V was trimmed by 0 bases and J by 6 bases, leaving 15 bases between them. The CDR3 spans 15 residues. The CDR3 bases are TGTGCCAGCAGCGTAGAGCAACAGGGTCAGGCTGAAGCTTTCTTT. Encoded protein: CASSVEQQGQAEAFF.

The chain uses TRBV4-1 and TRBJ1-2; D gene unclear. The germline V and J ends were trimmed by 3 bases and 8 bases, with 16 bases remaining between them. The germline gives CDR1 MGHRA, CDR2 YSYEKL. This CDR3 is built from 14 residues. Here the CDR3 DNA reads TGCGCCAGCAGCCATTCTCGGGGATCGGGCGGCTACACCTTC. Translation: CASSHSRGSGGYTF.

The V gene is TRBV2, the J gene TRBJ1-5; D gene unclear. Deletions cut 2 bases from V and 4 bases from J, with 12 bases between. Germline-derived CDR1 and CDR2 are SNHLY and FYNNEI. The CDR3 covers 15 residues. CDR3 in amino acids: CASSEMGWRNQPQHF. The CDR3, as DNA: TGTGCCAGCAGTGAAATGGGCTGGAGGAATCAGCCCCAGCATTTT.

This rearrangement joins TRBV28 to TRBJ2-1; a possible D gene is TRBD2 (6 bases). The germline CDR1 and CDR2 sequences are MDHEN and SYDVKM. The V end was cut by 5 bases, the J end by 9 bases, with 11 bases between. This CDR3 region has 12 residues. The CDR3: CASSPQGGEQFF. For the CDR3, the DNA is TGTGCCAGCAGTCCTCAGGGAGGTGAGCAGTTCTTC.

V gene TRBV7-2 combines with J gene TRBJ2-7; 9 bases are a match to TRBD2. The junction had 7 bases not matched to a gene; V was cut back by 4 bases and J by 6 bases. Per germline, CDR1 SGHTA and CDR2 FQGNSA. The CDR3 is 14 amino acids. The CDR3 sequence: CASSWGLASAEQYF. CDR3 nucleotide sequence: TGTGCCAGCAGCTGGGGACTAGCTTCCGCCGAGCAGTACTTC.

Comment on this clone: The junction differs from germline at one of its ends, possibly a read error. The chain has TRBV7-9 and TRBJ1-2; possibly TRBD1 for D (5 bases). CDR3 length equals 13 residues. Germline lookup yields CDR1 SEHNR and CDR2 FQNEAQ (reference sequence). CDR3 residues: CASSSLPGGTPIF. The DNA for the CDR3 is TGTGCCAGCAGCTCTCTACCGGGGGGGACGCCGATCTTC.

The V call is TRBV14, the J call TRBJ2-2; D not certain. The CDR3 length is 13 residues. Trimming removed 4 bases at V and 5 bases at J, with 8 bases between. Germline lookup yields CDR1 SGHDN and CDR2 FVKESK. CDR3 coding DNA: TGTGCCAGCAGCCCCAAGTTAACCGGGGAGCTGTTTTTT. The encoded protein is CASSPKLTGELFF.

This rearrangement joins TRBV5-6 to TRBJ2-7; the D gene is possibly TRBD1 (7 bases). CDR1 and CDR2 from the germline V gene are SGHDT and YYEEEE. The CDR3 is made up of 15 amino acids. Trimming removed 4 bases at V and 4 bases at J, with 18 bases between. The chain's CDR3 is CASSAPGGLPYEQYF. CDR3 in DNA: TGTGCCAGCAGCGCACCAGGGGGGCTCCCGTACGAGCAGTACTTC.

Only one count was recorded for this clone. This sequence joins TRBV29-1 and TRBJ1-5, with a weak D call TRBD1 (6 bases). This CDR3 has 13 residues. V was cut by 4 bases and J by 3 bases, with 10 bases left in between. Germline assignment: CDR1 SQVTM and CDR2 ANQGSEA. The chain's CDR3 is CSVGTGYNQPQHF. CDR3 in DNA: TGCAGCGTTGGAACAGGGTACAATCAGCCCCAGCATTTT. Filled out from reference TRBV29-1 and TRBJ1-5, the complete variable domain reads SAVISQKPSRDICQRGTSLTIQCQVDSQVTMMFWYRQQPGQSLTLIATANQGSEATYESGFVIDKFPISRPNLTFSTLTVSNMSPEDSSIYLCSVGTGYNQPQHFGDGTRLSIL.

The J gene is TRBJ1-1, the V gene TRBV2, with no clear D. Germline V gene data show CDR1 as SNHLY and CDR2 as FYNNEI. Trimming pared 7 bases from V and 2 bases from J, leaving 11 bases between. The CDR3 extends over 13 amino acids. The CDR3 reads CASINGLNTEAFF. CDR3 DNA sequence: TGTGCCAGCATCAACGGGCTTAACACTGAAGCTTTCTTT.

This chain joins TRBV2 and TRBJ1-1; D uncertain. Germline V gene lookup returns CDR1 SNHLY and CDR2 FYNNEI. The V gene lost 2 bases and the J gene lost 4 bases, with 11 bases spanning the gap. CDR3 length: 14 residues. CDR3 sequence reads: CASSELRGSTEAFF. Written as DNA, the CDR3 is TGTGCCAGCAGTGAACTACGAGGGAGCACTGAAGCTTTCTTT.

The rearrangement uses TRBV5-1 and TRBJ1-4; 9 bases match TRBD1. V shed 5 bases and J 7 bases; nucleotides not matched to a gene: 9. The CDR3 is 15 residues long. The germline V gene has CDR1 SGHRS and CDR2 YFSETQ. The CDR3 sequence: CASRPGTGGSEKLFF. The CDR3 DNA follows: TGCGCCAGCAGACCCGGTACAGGGGGCAGTGAAAAACTGTTTTTT.

This clone appeared a single time. J is TRBJ2-7 and V is TRBV9; D is undetermined. CDR3 length: 14 residues. Trimming took 0 bases from V and 3 from J, leaving 10 bases between them. Germline CDR1 and CDR2: SGDLS and YYNGEE. The CDR3 loop is CASSVGSWGYEQYF. The CDR3 nucleotides are TGTGCCAGCAGCGTAGGGAGCTGGGGCTACGAGCAGTACTTC.

The chain recombines TRBV5-1 with TRBJ2-1, with D perhaps TRBD1 or TRBD2 (9 bases each). Germline CDR1 and CDR2: SGHRS and YFSETQ. The CDR3 is 17 amino acids. V was cut by 4 bases and J by 9 bases, with 26 bases left in between. The CDR3 loop reads CASSGTQGAAGGREQFF. CDR3 coding DNA: TGCGCCAGCAGCGGCACACAGGGGGCCGCGGGAGGGCGTGAGCAGTTCTTC.

The rearrangement links TRBV20-1 to TRBJ2-1, with 7 bases matching TRBD2. The germline V gene has CDR1 DFQATT and CDR2 SNEGSKA (reference sequence). The trim removed 6 bases at V and 13 bases at J, leaving 9 bases unmatched. This CDR3 is built from 11 residues. CDR3 DNA sequence: TGCAGTGCCAAAACTAGCGAGGTCCAGTTCTTC. This sequence encodes CSAKTSEVQFF.

The chain uses TRBV5-4 and TRBJ2-3; 12 nucleotides agree with TRBD2. This CDR3 has 17 residues. The ends lost 3 bases at V and 5 bases at J; junction bases unmatched: 10. Per germline, CDR1 SGHNT and CDR2 YYREEE (reference sequence). The CDR3 DNA reads TGTGCCAGCAGCTCGAGACTAGCGGGAGTCGGGATAGATACGCAGTATTTT. It translates to CASSSRLAGVGIDTQYF.